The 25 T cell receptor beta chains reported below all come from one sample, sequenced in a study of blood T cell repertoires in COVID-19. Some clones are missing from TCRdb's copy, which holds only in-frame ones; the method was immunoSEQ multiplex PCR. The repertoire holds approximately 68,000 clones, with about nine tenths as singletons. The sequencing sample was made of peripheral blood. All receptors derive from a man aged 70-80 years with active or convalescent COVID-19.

CDR3 loop: CASSGGQSNSGNTIYF. Here the CDR3 DNA reads TGTGCCAGCAGTGGCGGGCAGTCCAACTCTGGAAACACCATATATTTT. V usage is TRBV7-6 and J usage is TRBJ1-3; no clear D gene. CDR1 SGHVS and CDR2 FNYEAQ come from the germline V gene. Trimming cost V 6 bases and J 0 bases, with 15 bases left between them. The CDR3 sequence is 16 residues long.

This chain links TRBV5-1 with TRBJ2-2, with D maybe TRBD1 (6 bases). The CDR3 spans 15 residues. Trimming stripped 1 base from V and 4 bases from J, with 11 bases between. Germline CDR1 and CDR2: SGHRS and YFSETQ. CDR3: CASSLMEGGTGELFF. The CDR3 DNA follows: TGCGCCAGCAGCTTGATGGAAGGGGGCACCGGGGAGCTGTTTTTT. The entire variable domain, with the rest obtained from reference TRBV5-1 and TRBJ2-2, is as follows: KAGVTQTPRYLIKTRGQQVTLSCSPISGHRSVSWYQQTPGQGLQFLFEYFSETQRNKGNFPGRFSGRQFSNSRSEMNVSTLELGDSALYLCASSLMEGGTGELFFGEGSRLTVL.

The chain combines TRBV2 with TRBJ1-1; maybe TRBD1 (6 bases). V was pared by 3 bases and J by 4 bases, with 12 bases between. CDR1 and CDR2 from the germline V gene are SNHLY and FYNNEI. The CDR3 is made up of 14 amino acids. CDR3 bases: TGTGCCAGCAGTGACAAAGGGGGTGTCACTGAAGCTTTCTTT. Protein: CASSDKGGVTEAFF.

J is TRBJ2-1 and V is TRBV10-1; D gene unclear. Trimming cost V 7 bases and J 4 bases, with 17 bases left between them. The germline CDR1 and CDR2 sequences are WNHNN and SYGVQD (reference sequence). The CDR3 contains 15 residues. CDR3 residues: CASKADNKLYNEQFF. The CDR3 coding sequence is TGCGCCAGCAAGGCCGACAACAAACTTTACAATGAGCAGTTCTTC.

In DNA form, the CDR3 reads TGTGCCAGCAGCTTCGATCTAGCGGAGGGCCACACCGGGGAGCTGTTTTTT. Protein: CASSFDLAEGHTGELFF. J is TRBJ2-2 and V is TRBV5-4; 7 nucleotides line up with TRBD2. This CDR3 has 17 residues. The V segment lost 2 bases and the J segment 3 bases; nucleotides outside the gene matches: 10. Germline loops: CDR1 SGHNT, CDR2 YYREEE (reference sequence). Looking up the rest from reference TRBV5-4 and TRBJ2-2 gives the full variable domain: ETGVTQSPTHLIKTRGQQVTLRCSSQSGHNTVSWYQQALGQGPQFIFQYYREEENGRGNFPPRFSGLQFPNYSSELNVNALELDDSALYLCASSFDLAEGHTGELFFGEGSRLTVL.

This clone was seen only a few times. CDR3 sequence reads: CAWRSVGGEKLFF. DNA of the CDR3: TGTGCCTGGAGGAGCGTGGGGGGGGAAAAACTGTTTTTT. V usage is TRBV30 and J usage is TRBJ1-4, with D possibly being TRBD1 (5 bases). The CDR3 extends over 13 amino acids. V dropped 3 bases and J dropped 8 bases, with 13 bases sitting between them. Per germline, CDR1 GTSNPN and CDR2 SVGIG (reference sequence).

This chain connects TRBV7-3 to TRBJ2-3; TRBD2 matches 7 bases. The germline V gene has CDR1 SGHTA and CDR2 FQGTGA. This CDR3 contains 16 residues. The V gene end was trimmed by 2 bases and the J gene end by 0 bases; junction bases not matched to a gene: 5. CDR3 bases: TGTGCCAGCAGCTTAGATAGCGGGCGAAGCACAGATACGCAGTATTTT. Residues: CASSLDSGRSTDTQYF.

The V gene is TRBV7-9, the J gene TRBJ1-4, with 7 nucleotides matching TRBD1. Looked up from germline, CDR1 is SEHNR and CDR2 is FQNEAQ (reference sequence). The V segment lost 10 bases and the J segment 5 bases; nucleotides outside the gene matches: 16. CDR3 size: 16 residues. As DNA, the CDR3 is TGTGCCACCACCCGGGACAGTTATGTTGAAAATGAAAAACTGTTTTTT. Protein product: CATTRDSYVENEKLFF.

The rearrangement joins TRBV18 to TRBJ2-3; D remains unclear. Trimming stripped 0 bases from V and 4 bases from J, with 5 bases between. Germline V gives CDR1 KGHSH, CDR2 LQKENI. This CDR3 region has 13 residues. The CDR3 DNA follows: TGTGCCAGCTCACCACCCTCGGCAGATACGCAGTATTTT. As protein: CASSPPSADTQYF.

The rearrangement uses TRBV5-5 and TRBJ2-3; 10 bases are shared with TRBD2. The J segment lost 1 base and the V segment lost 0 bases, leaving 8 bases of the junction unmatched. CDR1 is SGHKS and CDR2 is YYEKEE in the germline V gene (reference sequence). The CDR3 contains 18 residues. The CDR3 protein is CASSLVASGRGGTDTQYF. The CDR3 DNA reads TGTGCCAGCAGCTTGGTGGCTAGCGGGAGAGGGGGCACAGATACGCAGTATTTT.

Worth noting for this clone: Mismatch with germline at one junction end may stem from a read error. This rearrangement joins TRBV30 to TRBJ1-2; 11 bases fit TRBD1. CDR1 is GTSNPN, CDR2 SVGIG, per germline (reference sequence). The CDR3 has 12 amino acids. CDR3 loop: CAWIGQGAGSSF. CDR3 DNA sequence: TGTGCCTGGATCGGACAGGGGGCCGGCTCCTCCTTC.

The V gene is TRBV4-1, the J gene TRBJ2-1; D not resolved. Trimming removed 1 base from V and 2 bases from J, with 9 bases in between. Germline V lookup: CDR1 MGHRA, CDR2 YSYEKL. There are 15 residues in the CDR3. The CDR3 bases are TGCGCCAGCAGCCAAGTCGGTCTGGCCTACAATGAGCAGTTCTTC. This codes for CASSQVGLAYNEQFF.

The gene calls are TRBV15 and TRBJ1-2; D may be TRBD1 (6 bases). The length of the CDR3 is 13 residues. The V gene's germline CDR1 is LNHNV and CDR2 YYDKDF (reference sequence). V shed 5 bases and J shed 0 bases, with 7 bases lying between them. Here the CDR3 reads CATSGQPNYGYTF. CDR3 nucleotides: TGTGCCACCAGCGGACAGCCTAACTATGGCTACACCTTC.

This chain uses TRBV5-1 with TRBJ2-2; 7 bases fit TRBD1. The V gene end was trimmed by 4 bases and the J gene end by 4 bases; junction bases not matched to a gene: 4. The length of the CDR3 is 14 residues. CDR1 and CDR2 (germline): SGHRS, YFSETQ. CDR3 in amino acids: CASSTGQPTGELFF. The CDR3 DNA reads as TGCGCCAGCAGCACGGGACAGCCCACCGGGGAGCTGTTTTTT.

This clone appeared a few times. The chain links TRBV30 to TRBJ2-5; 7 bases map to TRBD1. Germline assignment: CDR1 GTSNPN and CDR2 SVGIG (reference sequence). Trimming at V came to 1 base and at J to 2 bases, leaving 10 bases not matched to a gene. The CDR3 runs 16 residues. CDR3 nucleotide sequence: TGTGCCTGGAGTGAATATGTAGGACAGGCTCAAGAGACCCAGTACTTC. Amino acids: CAWSEYVGQAQETQYF.

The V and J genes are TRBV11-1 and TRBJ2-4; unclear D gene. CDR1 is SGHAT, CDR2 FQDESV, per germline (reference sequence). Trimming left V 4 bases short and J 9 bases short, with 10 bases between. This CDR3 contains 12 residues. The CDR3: CASSSSFFIQYF. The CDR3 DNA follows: TGTGCCAGCAGCTCCTCGTTTTTCATTCAGTACTTC.

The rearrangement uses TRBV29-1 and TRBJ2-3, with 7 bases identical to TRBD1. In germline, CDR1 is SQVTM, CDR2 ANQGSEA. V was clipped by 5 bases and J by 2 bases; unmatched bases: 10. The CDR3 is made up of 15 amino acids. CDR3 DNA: TGCAGCGTTCCGGATTGGGGACAGAACACAGATACGCAGTATTTT. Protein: CSVPDWGQNTDTQYF.

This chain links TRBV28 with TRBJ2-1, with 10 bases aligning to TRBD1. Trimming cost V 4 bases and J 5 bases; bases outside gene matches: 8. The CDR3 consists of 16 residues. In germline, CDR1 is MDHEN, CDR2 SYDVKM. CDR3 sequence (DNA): TGTGCCAGCAGTTCCCCATCCGGGACAGGGGACAATGAGCAGTTCTTC. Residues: CASSSPSGTGDNEQFF.

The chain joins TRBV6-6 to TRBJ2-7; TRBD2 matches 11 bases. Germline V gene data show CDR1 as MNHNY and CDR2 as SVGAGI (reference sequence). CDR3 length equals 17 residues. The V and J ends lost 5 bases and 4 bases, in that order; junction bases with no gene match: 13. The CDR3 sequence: CASSPKRGLAGLYEQYF. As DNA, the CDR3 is TGTGCCAGCAGTCCCAAACGCGGACTAGCGGGCCTGTACGAGCAGTACTTC.

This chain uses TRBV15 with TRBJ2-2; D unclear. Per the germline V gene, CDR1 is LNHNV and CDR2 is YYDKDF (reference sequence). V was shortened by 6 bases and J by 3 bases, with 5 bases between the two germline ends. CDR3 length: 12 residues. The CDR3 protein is CATSPYTGELFF. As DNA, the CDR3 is TGTGCCACCAGTCCCTACACCGGGGAGCTGTTTTTT. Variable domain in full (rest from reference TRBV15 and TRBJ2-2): DAMVIQNPRYQVTQFGKPVTLSCSQTLNHNVMYWYQQKSSQAPKLLFHYYDKDFNNEADTPDNFQSRRPNTSFCFLDIRSPGLGDTAMYLCATSPYTGELFFGEGSRLTVL.

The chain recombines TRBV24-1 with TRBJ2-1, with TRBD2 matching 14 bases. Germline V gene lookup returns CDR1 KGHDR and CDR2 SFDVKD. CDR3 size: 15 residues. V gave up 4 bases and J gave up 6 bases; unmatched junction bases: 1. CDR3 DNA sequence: TGTGCCACCAGTGACGGGACTAGCGGGAGCAATGAGCAGTTCTTC. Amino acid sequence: CATSDGTSGSNEQFF.

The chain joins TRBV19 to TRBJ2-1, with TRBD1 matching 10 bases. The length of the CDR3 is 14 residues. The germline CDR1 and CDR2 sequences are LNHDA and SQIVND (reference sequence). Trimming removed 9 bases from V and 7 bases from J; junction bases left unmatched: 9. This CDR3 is CASLDRGLGNEQFF. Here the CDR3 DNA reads TGTGCCAGCCTGGACAGGGGGTTGGGGAATGAGCAGTTCTTC.

CDR3 nucleotide sequence: TGTGCCTGGGTAGATCGGACAGGGCCTGGAAACACCATATATTTT. Translated: CAWVDRTGPGNTIYF. This chain joins TRBV30 and TRBJ1-3; TRBD1 agrees at 8 bases. After removal of 5 bases from V and 2 bases from J, the junction contained 8 bases not matched to a gene. From germline, CDR1 is GTSNPN and CDR2 SVGIG (reference sequence). This CDR3 is 15 amino acids long.

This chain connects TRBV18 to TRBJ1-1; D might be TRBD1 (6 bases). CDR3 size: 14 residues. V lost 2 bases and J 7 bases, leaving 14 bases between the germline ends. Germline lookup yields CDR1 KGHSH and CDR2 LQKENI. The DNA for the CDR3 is TGTGCCAGCTCACCAACTCAGGAACAGGGTGAAGCTTTCTTT. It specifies CASSPTQEQGEAFF.

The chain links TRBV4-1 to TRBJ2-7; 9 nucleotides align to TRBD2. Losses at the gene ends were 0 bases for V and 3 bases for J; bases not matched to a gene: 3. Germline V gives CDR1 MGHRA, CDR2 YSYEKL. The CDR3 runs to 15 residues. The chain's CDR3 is CASSQEPSGNYEQYF. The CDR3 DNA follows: TGCGCCAGCAGCCAAGAGCCTAGCGGGAACTACGAGCAGTACTTC.